Only one count was recorded for the clone carrying this T cell receptor beta chain. The antigen is unknown. Relapse after autologous stem cell transplantation occurred in every patient, and brentuximab vedotin exposure varied. This sample is part of a study of PD-1 blockade in classical Hodgkin lymphoma. Study-level findings and limits: Relative to healthy donors, newly diagnosed patients reportedly had lower baseline TCR diversity, which was reported as lower still in relapsed/refractory patients. A significant rise in TCR diversity was seen by C4D1 for CD4+ cells but not for CD8+ cells. The baseline diversity of complete responders showed similarity to that of newly diagnosed patients.

The data were produced by immunoSEQ multiplex PCR, yet TCRdb's version contains in-frame clones alone and is incomplete. Seen here are roughly 150,000 clones, approximately 72% observed once, and the top ten hold 9.2%. This receptor was taken from a human donor with classical Hodgkin lymphoma. The material sequenced was peripheral blood mononuclear cells (PBMCs), taken before the second cycle of nivolumab.

CDR3 coding DNA: TGTGCCATCAGTGCCGGACTAGCGGGGTCTAGCACAGATACGCAGTATTTT. Translation: CAISAGLAGSSTDTQYF. V is TRBV10-3 and J is TRBJ2-3; 12 nucleotides align to TRBD2. J gave up 0 bases and V 4 bases, and 5 bases lay outside the gene matches. The CDR3 has 17 residues. The germline gives CDR1 ENHRY, CDR2 SYGVKD.